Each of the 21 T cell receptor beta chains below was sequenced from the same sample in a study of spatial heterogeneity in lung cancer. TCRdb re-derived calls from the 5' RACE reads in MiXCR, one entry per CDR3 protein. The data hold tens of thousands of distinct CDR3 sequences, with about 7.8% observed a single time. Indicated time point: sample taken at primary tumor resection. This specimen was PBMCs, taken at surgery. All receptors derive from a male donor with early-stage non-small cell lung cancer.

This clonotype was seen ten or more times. This CDR3 reads CASSVDGNTEAFF. The DNA of the CDR3 is TGTGCCAGCAGCGTAGACGGGAACACTGAAGCTTTCTTT. V and J are TRBV9 and TRBJ1-1; D is unclear. Germline lookup yields CDR1 SGDLS and CDR2 YYNGEE. Trimming took 0 bases from V and 1 from J, leaving 4 bases between them. The CDR3 extends over 13 amino acids.

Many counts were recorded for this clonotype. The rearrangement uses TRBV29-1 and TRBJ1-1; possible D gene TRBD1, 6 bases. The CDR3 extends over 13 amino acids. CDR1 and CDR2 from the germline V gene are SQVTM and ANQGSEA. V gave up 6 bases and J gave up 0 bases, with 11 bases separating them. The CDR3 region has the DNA TGCAGCGTGGGGGGACAATTGAACACTGAAGCTTTCTTT. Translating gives CSVGGQLNTEAFF.

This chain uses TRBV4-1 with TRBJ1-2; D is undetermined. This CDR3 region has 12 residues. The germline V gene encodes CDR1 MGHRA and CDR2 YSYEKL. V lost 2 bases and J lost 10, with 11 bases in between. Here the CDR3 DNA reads TGCGCCAGCAGCCAACCCTCTACTCTCTACACCTTC. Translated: CASSQPSTLYTF.

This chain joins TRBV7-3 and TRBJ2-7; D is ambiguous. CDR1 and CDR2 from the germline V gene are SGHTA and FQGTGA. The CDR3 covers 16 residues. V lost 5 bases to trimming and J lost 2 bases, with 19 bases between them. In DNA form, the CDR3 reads TGTGCCAGCAGCCCCCACCTATGGGATAATACCTACGAGCAGTACTTC. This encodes CASSPHLWDNTYEQYF.

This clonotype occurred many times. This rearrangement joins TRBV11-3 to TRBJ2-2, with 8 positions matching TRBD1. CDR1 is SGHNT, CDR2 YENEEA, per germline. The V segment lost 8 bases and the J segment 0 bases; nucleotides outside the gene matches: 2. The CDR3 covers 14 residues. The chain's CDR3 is CASGGQANTGELFF. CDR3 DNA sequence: TGTGCCAGCGGGGGACAGGCGAACACCGGGGAGCTGTTTTTT.

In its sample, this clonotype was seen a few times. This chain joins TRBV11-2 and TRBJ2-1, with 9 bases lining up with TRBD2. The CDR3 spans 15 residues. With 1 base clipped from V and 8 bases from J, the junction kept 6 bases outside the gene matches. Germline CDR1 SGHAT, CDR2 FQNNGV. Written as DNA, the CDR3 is TGTGCCAGCAGCTTAGGCGCTAGCGGGATTTATGAGCAGTTCTTC. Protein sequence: CASSLGASGIYEQFF.

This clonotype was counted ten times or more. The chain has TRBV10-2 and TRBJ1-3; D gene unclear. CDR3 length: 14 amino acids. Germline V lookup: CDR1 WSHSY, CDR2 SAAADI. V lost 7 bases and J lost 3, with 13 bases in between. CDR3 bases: TGCGCCAGCACGCGGGGTCTTGATGGAAACACCATATATTTT. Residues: CASTRGLDGNTIYF.

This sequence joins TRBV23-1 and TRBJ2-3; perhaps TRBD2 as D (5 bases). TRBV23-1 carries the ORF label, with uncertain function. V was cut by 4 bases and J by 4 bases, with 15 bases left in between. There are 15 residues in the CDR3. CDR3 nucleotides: TGCGCCAGCAGTCGCGAGGGAGACTACCCAGATACGCAGTATTTT. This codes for CASSREGDYPDTQYF.

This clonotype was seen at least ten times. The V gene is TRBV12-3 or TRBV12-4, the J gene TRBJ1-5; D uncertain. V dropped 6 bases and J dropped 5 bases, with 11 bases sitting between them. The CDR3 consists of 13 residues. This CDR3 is CASSLGSDQPQHF. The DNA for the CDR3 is TGTGCCAGCAGCCTAGGGTCTGATCAGCCCCAGCATTTT.

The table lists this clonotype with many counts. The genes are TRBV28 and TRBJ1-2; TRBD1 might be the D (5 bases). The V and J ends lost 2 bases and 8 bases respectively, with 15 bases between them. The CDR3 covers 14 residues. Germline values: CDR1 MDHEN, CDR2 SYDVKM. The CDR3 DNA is TGTGCCAGCAGTTTAGGAGACAGCGAGGGGGGCTACACCTTC. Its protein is CASSLGDSEGGYTF.

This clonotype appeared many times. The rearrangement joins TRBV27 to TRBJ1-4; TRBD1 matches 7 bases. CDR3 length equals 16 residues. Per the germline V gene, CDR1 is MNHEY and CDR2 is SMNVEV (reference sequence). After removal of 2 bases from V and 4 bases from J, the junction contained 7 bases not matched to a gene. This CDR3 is CASSLREGAINEKLFF. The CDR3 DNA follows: TGTGCCAGCAGTTTACGAGAGGGGGCTATTAATGAAAAACTGTTTTTT.

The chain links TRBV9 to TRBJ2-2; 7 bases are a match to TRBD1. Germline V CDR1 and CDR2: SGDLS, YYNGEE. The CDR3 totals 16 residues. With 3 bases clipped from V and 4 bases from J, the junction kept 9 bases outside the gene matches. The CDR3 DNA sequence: TGTGCCAGCAGCGCTTTCCAACAGGGGATCACCGGGGAGCTGTTTTTT. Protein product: CASSAFQQGITGELFF.

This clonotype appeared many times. The CDR3 sequence is CASSYPMKRYEQYF. In nucleotides, the CDR3 is TGTGCCAGCAGTTACCCCATGAAAAGATACGAGCAGTACTTC. The chain uses TRBV6-2 or TRBV6-3 and TRBJ2-7; D gene unclear. The CDR3 has 14 residues. Trimming stripped 2 bases from V and 4 bases from J, with 12 bases between. From germline, CDR1 is MNHEY and CDR2 SVGEGT.

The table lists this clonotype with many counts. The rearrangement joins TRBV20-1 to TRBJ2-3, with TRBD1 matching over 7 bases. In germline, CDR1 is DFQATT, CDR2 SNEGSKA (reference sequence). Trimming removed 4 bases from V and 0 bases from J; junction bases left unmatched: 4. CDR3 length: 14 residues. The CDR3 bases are TGCAGTGCTATTAACAGGGGTAGCACAGATACGCAGTATTTT. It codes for CSAINRGSTDTQYF.

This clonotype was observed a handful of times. DNA for the CDR3: TGTGCCAGCAGTGAGACATCACCCTACGAGCAGTACTTC. It is translated as CASSETSPYEQYF. The rearrangement joins TRBV25-1 to TRBJ2-7; D call uncertain. The germline V gene encodes CDR1 MGHDK and CDR2 SYGVNS. V was shortened by 3 bases and J by 2 bases, with 8 bases between the two germline ends. This CDR3 is 13 amino acids long.

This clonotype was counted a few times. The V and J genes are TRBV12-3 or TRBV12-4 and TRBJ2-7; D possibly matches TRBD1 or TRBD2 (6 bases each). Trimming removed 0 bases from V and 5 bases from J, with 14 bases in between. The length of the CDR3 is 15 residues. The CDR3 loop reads CASSLAPEGENEQYF. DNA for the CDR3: TGTGCCAGCAGTTTAGCCCCGGAGGGGGAGAACGAGCAGTACTTC.

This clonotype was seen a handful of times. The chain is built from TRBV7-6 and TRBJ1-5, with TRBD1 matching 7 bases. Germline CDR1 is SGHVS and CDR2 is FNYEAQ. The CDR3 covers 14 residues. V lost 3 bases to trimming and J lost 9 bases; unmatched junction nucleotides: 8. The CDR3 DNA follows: TGTGCCAGCAGCTTGGGGGGGACAGCGGCGCCCCAGCATTTT. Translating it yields CASSLGGTAAPQHF.

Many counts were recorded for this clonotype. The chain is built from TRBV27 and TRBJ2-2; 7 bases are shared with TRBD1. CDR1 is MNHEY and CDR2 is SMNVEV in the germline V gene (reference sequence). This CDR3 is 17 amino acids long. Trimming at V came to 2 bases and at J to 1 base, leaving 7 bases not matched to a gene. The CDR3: CASSLKRGLRNTGELFF. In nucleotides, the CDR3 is TGTGCCAGCAGTTTAAAAAGGGGGCTCAGGAACACCGGGGAGCTGTTTTTT.

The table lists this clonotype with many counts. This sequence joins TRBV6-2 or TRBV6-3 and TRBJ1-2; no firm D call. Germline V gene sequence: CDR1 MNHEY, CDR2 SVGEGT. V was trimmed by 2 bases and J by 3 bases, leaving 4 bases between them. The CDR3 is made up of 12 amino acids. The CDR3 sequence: CASSYGDYGYTF. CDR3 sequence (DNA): TGTGCCAGCAGTTACGGGGACTATGGCTACACCTTC.

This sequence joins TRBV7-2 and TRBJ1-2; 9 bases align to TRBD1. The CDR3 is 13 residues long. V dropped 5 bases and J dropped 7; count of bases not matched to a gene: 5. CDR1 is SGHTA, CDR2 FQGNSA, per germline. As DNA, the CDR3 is TGTGCCAGCAGCCCAGGACAGGGGACTGGCTACACCTTC. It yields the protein CASSPGQGTGYTF.

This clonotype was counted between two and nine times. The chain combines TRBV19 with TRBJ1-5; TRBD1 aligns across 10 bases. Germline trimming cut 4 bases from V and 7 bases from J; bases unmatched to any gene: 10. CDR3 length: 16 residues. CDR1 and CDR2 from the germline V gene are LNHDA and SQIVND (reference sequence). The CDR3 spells CASSNLRDRGAQPQHF. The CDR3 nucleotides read TGTGCCAGTAGTAACCTCCGGGACAGGGGTGCCCAGCCCCAGCATTTT. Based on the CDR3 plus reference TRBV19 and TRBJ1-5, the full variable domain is DGGITQSPKYLFRKEGQNVTLSCEQNLNHDAMYWYRQDPGQGLRLIYYSQIVNDFQKGDIAEGYSVSREKKESFPLTVTSAQKNPTAFYLCASSNLRDRGAQPQHFGDGTRLSIL.